The clone carrying this TCR beta chain was seen once. The target antigen is unknown. This entry is derived from a study of beta chain features in type 1 diabetes. Study findings and constraints: Moderate yet significant TCRB CDR3 shortening was seen in Type 1 diabetes patients in all four CD4+ subsets.

Reverse transcribing all isolated RNA meant expressed TCRB transcripts were sequenced. The repertoire was sequenced with immunoSEQ multiplex PCR; TCRdb's copy has only in-frame clones and lacks some. The sample holds some 47,000 clones, approximately 40% seen once. The CDR3 covers 15 residues. V was pared by 0 bases and J by 3 bases, with 4 bases of the junction left unmatched. The V gene's germline CDR1 is SGHDT and CDR2 YYEEEE. The clonotype was recovered from a man younger than 45 with type 1 diabetes. The sample was stem cell memory CD4+ T cells from blood. V usage is TRBV5-6 and J usage is TRBJ2-7; 9 nucleotides align to TRBD2. The CDR3 is CASSLGLAGYYEQYF. The CDR3 DNA follows: TGTGCCAGCAGCTTGGGGCTAGCGGGATACTACGAGCAGTACTTC.